The T cell receptor beta chain described here comes from a study of blood T cell repertoires in COVID-19. Participant age was roughly 18 to 90 years, and participants resided in roughly 24 US areas. Cohort assignment relied on participant-reported clinical history. Within 2 weeks before study entry, exposed participants met a COVID-19 case. The CDR3 sequence is 13 residues long. The ends were cut back, 6 bases at V and 8 bases at J, with 14 bases in the middle. Under the authors' procedure: Using reference gene primer amplification, nucleated cell counts were estimated. Produced via immunoSEQ multiplex PCR; TCRdb's table is partial and in-frame only. V and J calls plus clone size are reproduced from that table; the DNA served to infer D and trimming. The sample lists some 240,000 clones, roughly 85% occurring once.

This sequence originates from a woman between 45 and 60 years old who had been exposed to COVID-19. J is TRBJ1-3 and V is TRBV12-3 or TRBV12-4; D is undetermined. The sample taken for sequencing was PBMCs or T cells enriched from blood (not recorded which). The CDR3 coding sequence is TGTGCCAGCAGCTTCCTCTCAGAGGACACCATATATTTT. It specifies CASSFLSEDTIYF.